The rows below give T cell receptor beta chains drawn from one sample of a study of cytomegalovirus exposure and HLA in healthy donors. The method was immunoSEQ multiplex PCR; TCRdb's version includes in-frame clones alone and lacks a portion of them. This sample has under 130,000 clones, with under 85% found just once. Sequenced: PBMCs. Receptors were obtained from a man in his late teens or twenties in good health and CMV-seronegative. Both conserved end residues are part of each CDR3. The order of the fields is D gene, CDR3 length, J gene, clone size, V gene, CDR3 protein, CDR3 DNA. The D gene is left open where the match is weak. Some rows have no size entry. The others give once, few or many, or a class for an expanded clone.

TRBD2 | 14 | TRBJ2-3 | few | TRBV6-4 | CASSDGAGADTQYF | TGTGCCAGCAGTGATGGAGCGGGAGCAGATACGCAGTATTTT
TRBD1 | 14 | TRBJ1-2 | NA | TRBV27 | CASSGNRGPYGYTF | TGTGCCAGCAGCGGGAACAGGGGGCCTTATGGCTACACCTTC
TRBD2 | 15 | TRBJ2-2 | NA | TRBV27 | CASGLAGVTAGELFF | TGTGCCAGCGGACTAGCGGGAGTTACGGCCGGGGAGCTGTTTTTT
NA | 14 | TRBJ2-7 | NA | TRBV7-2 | CASSLLAPSYEQYF | TGTGCCAGCAGCTTACTAGCCCCCTCCTACGAGCAGTACTTC
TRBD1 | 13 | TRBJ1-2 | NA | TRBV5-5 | CASSDRDSNGYTF | TGTGCCAGCAGCGACAGGGATTCTAATGGCTACACCTTC
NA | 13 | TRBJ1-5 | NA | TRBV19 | CASALTVNQPQHF | TGTGCCAGTGCTTTGACAGTCAATCAGCCCCAGCATTTT
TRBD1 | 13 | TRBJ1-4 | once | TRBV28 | CAIRDSRNEKLFF | TGTGCCATCCGGGACAGCCGTAATGAAAAACTGTTTTTT
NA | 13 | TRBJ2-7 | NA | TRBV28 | CASTPASRYEQYF | TGTGCCAGCACTCCGGCTAGCAGGTACGAGCAGTACTTC
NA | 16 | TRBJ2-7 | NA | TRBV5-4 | CASSPEGVRLTNEQYF | TGTGCCAGCAGCCCTGAGGGGGTGCGACTCACCAACGAGCAGTACTTC
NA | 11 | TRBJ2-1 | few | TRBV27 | CASRGGLLQFF | TGTGCCAGCAGGGGGGGATTACTCCAGTTCTTC
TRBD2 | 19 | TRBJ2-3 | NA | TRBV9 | CASSQGLAGGQPGVDTQYF | TGTGCCAGCAGCCAGGGACTAGCGGGAGGACAACCCGGAGTAGATACGCAGTATTTT
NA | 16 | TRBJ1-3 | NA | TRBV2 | CASSEIQAYSGNTIYF | TGTGCCAGCAGTGAGATACAGGCCTACTCTGGAAACACCATATATTTT
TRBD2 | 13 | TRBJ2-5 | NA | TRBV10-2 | CASSEGREETQYF | TGCGCCAGCAGTGAGGGGAGGGAAGAGACCCAGTACTTC
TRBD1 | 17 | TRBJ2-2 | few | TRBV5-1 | CASSLKGQGFFGGELFF | TGCGCCAGCAGCTTAAAGGGACAGGGCTTTTTCGGCGGGGAGCTGTTTTTT
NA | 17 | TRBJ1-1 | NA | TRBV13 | CASSLGQGLPMNTEAFF | TGTGCCAGCAGCTTAGGCCAGGGGCTCCCAATGAACACTGAAGCTTTCTTT
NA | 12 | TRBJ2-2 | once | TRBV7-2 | CASSRDTGELFF | TGTGCCAGCAGCCGAGACACCGGGGAGCTGTTTTTT
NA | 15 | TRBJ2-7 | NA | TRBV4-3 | CASSPSYIGGYEQYF | TGCGCCAGCAGCCCGTCTTATATAGGGGGCTACGAGCAGTACTTC
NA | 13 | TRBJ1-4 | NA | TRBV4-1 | CASLGRGNEKLFF | TGCGCCAGCCTAGGAAGGGGGAATGAAAAACTGTTTTTT
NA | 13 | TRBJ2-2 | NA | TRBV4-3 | CASSLDRTGELFF | TGCGCCAGCAGCCTAGACCGCACCGGGGAGCTGTTTTTT
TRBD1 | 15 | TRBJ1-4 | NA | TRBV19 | CASSQGVSQNEKLFF | TGTGCCAGTAGTCAGGGGGTCAGCCAGAATGAAAAACTGTTTTTT
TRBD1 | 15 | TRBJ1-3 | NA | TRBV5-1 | CASSLGQGRGNTIYF | TGCGCCAGCAGCTTAGGACAGGGTCGCGGTAACACCATATATTTT
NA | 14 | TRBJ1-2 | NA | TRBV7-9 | CASGGGAKLYGYTF | TGTGCCAGCGGCGGCGGGGCCAAGTTATATGGCTACACCTTC
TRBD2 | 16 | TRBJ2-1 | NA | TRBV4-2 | CASSQETSGPLNEQFF | TGTGCCAGCAGCCAAGAGACTAGCGGGCCTCTGAATGAGCAGTTCTTC
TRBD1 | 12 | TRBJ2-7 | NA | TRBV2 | CASSGDSYEQYF | TGTGCCAGCAGTGGGGACAGCTACGAGCAGTACTTC
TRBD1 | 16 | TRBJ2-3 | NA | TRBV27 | CASSLSGGQNTDTQYF | TGTGCCAGCAGTCTATCAGGGGGACAGAACACAGATACGCAGTATTTT
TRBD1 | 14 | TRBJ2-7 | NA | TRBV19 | CASSSQGTDYEQYF | TGTGCCAGTAGCTCCCAGGGGACAGACTACGAGCAGTACTTC
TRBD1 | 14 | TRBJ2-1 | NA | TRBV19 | CASSLGQGGDEQFF | TGTGCCAGTAGTCTTGGACAGGGTGGCGATGAGCAGTTCTTC
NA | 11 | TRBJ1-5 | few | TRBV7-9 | CASSGGEPQHF | TGTGCCAGCTCCGGAGGTGAGCCCCAGCATTTT
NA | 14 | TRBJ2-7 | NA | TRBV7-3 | CASTLQGPSYEQYF | TGTGCCAGCACCCTTCAGGGGCCTTCCTACGAGCAGTACTTC
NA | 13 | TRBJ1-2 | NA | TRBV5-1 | CASSLDAVDSYVF | TGCGCCAGCAGCTTGGATGCCGTGGACAGTTACGTCTTC
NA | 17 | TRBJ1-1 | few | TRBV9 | CASSSWDRLAGGTEAFF | TGTGCCAGCAGCTCTTGGGACCGCTTAGCTGGGGGGACTGAAGCTTTCTTT
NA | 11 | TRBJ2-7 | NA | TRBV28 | CASRGAYEQYF | TGTGCCAGCAGGGGGGCGTACGAGCAGTACTTC
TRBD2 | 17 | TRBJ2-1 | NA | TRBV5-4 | CASSLGSPSGRGNEQFF | TGTGCCAGCAGCTTGGGGAGTCCTAGCGGGAGAGGGAATGAGCAGTTCTTC
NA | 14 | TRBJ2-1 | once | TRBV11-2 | CASSQARSYNEQFF | TGTGCCAGCAGCCAAGCTCGCTCCTACAATGAGCAGTTCTTC
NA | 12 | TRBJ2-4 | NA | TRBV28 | CASSVGGNIQYF | TGTGCCAGCAGCGTTGGGGGCAACATTCAGTACTTC
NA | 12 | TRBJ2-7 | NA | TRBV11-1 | CASSRVGTEQYF | TGTGCCAGCAGCCGCGTTGGTACCGAGCAGTACTTC
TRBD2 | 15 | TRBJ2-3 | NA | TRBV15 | CAASRTSGRTDTQYF | TGTGCCGCCTCGAGGACTAGCGGGAGGACAGATACGCAGTATTTT
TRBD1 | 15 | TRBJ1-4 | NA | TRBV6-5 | CASGGSGTGVGKLFF | TGTGCCAGCGGGGGTAGCGGGACAGGGGTTGGAAAACTGTTTTTT
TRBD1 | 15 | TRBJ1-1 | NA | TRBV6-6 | CASSGTGQWNTEAFF | TGTGCCAGCAGTGGGACAGGGCAGTGGAACACTGAAGCTTTCTTT
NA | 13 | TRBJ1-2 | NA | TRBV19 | CASSVRVDYGYTF | TGTGCCAGTAGTGTCAGGGTGGACTATGGCTACACCTTC
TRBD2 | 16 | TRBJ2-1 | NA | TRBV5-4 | CASSRGTSGSYNEQFF | TGTGCCAGCAGCCGAGGGACTAGCGGCTCCTACAATGAGCAGTTCTTC
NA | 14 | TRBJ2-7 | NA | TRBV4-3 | CASSHRDKTYEQYF | TGCGCCAGCAGCCACAGGGACAAAACCTACGAGCAGTACTTC
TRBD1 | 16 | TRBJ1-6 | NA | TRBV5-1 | CASSFTGTGGNSPLHF | TGCGCCAGCAGCTTTACGGGGACAGGAGGGAATTCACCCCTCCACTTT
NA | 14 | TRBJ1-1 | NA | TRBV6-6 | CASSYSYRDPEAFF | TGTGCCAGCAGTTACTCCTACAGGGACCCTGAAGCTTTCTTT
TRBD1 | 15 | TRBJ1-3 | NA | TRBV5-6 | CASSGQDIVGNTIYF | TGTGCCAGCAGCGGACAGGACATAGTGGGAAACACCATATATTTT
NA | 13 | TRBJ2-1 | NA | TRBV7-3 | CASSSNGVNEQFF | TGTGCCAGCAGCTCGAACGGTGTAAATGAGCAGTTCTTC
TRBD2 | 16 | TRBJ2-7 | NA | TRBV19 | CASQKVAGGPPYEQYF | TGTGCCAGCCAGAAGGTGGCGGGAGGGCCCCCTTACGAGCAGTACTTC
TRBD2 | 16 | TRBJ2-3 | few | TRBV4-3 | CASSQDLAGGTDTQYF | TGCGCCAGCAGCCAAGACCTAGCGGGAGGCACAGATACGCAGTATTTT
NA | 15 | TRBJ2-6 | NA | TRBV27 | CASSLTGSGANVLTF | TGTGCCAGCAGTTTAACAGGCTCTGGGGCCAACGTCCTGACTTTC